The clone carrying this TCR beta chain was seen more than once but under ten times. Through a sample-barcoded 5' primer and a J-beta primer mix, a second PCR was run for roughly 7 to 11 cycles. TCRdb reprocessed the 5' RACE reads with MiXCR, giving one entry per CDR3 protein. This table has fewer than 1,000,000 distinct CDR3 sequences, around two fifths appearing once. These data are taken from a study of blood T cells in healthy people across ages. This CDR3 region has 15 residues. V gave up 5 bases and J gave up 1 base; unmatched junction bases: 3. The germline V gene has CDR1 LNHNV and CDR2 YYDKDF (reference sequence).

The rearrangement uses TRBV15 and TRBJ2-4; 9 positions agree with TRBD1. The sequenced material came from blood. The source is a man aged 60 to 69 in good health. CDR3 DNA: TGTGCCACCAGCGAAGACAGGGGGGCCAAAAACATTCAGTACTTC. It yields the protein CATSEDRGAKNIQYF. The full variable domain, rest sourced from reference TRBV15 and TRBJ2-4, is DAMVIQNPRYQVTQFGKPVTLSCSQTLNHNVMYWYQQKSSQAPKLLFHYYDKDFNNEADTPDNFQSRRPNTSFCFLDIRSPGLGDTAMYLCATSEDRGAKNIQYFGAGTRLSVL.